The 17 T cell receptor beta chains in this list originate from one sample, sequenced in a study of regulatory T cells in long-lasting Graves disease. The authors built TCR beta libraries using iRepertoire HTBI primers and Arm-PCR of CDR3 regions. TCRdb reprocessed the multiplex PCR reads via MiXCR and lists one record per CDR3 protein. The sample has about 350,000 distinct CDR3 sequences, 16% seen once. Time point of the sample: newly diagnosed GD, antithyroid drugs for less than 3 months. With RNA extracted from PBMCs as input, the TCR library was made. This same sample was also part of a study on T cells in Graves' hyperthyroidism and ophthalmopathy.

Sequences were derived from peripheral blood mononuclear cells (PBMCs), sampled at new diagnosis, from a patient treated with antithyroid drugs. All receptors derive from a man aged 35 to 55 with Graves disease.

There are a few counts of this clonotype. V usage is TRBV15 and J usage is TRBJ2-3, with D possibly TRBD2 on 7 matching bases. Germline loops: CDR1 LNHNV, CDR2 YYDKDF (reference sequence). V gave up 3 bases and J gave up 4 bases, with 23 bases separating them. This CDR3 spans 18 amino acids. CDR3 residues: CATSSEGGGGGIADTQYF. The CDR3 nucleotides are TGTGCCACCAGCAGCGAAGGGGGGGGCGGGGGAATCGCAGATACGCAGTATTTT.

This clonotype was recorded many times. The chain joins TRBV20-1 to TRBJ2-5; the D gene is possibly TRBD1 (5 bases). With 6 bases removed from V and 2 bases from J, the gap between germline ends came to 13 bases. Per the germline V gene, CDR1 is DFQATT and CDR2 is SNEGSKA (reference sequence). The CDR3 sequence is 13 residues long. The DNA for the CDR3 is TGCAGTGCCCCAACAGGTGTTCAAGAGACCCAGTACTTC. It yields the protein CSAPTGVQETQYF.

This clonotype was seen more than once but under ten times. The rearrangement uses TRBV6-1 and TRBJ2-5; no clear D gene. Germline V lookup: CDR1 MNHNS, CDR2 SASEGT. This CDR3 spans 14 amino acids. The germline V and J ends were trimmed by 5 bases and 5 bases, with 15 bases remaining between them. CDR3 sequence reads: CASSRTWAEETQYF. DNA for the CDR3: TGTGCCAGCAGTCGTACCTGGGCTGAGGAGACCCAGTACTTC.

This clonotype was seen many times. The chain combines TRBV11-3 with TRBJ2-2; 10 bases map to TRBD1. Germline CDR1 reads SGHNT; CDR2 reads YENEEA. V lost 5 bases and J lost 0; bases outside the gene matches: 3. The CDR3 has 16 residues. CDR3: CASSPGQGANTGELFF. CDR3 nucleotides: TGTGCCAGCAGCCCCGGACAGGGGGCGAACACCGGGGAGCTGTTTTTT.

This clonotype was seen at least ten times. V and J are TRBV11-2 and TRBJ2-5, with D possibly TRBD2 on 6 matching bases. CDR3 length equals 16 residues. Trimming pared 2 bases from V and 1 base from J, leaving 14 bases between. From germline, CDR1 is SGHAT and CDR2 FQNNGV. CDR3 DNA sequence: TGTGCCAGCAGCTTACTGGTTGGGACTTTCCAAGAGACCCAGTACTTC. Encoded protein: CASSLLVGTFQETQYF. Combining the CDR3 with reference TRBV11-2 and TRBJ2-5 gives the whole variable domain EAGVAQSPRYKIIEKRQSVAFWCNPISGHATLYWYQQILGQGPKLLIQFQNNGVVDDSQLPKDRFSAERLKGVDSTLKIQPAKLEDSAVYLCASSLLVGTFQETQYFGPGTRLLVL.

A few counts support this clonotype. The rearrangement links TRBV2 to TRBJ1-4, with 10 bases aligning to TRBD1. The CDR3 contains 17 residues. Germline lookup yields CDR1 SNHLY and CDR2 FYNNEI. Trimming removed 2 bases from V and 5 bases from J; junction bases left unmatched: 8. The CDR3 region has the DNA TGTGCCAGCAGTGAATTGGGGCCGGGACAGGGGAATGAAAAACTGTTTTTT. Protein: CASSELGPGQGNEKLFF.

This clonotype was detected ten times or more. This chain uses TRBV29-1 with TRBJ2-7; 8 positions match TRBD2. Per germline, CDR1 SQVTM and CDR2 ANQGSEA. Trimming took 1 base from V and 1 from J; bases not matched to a gene: 3. The CDR3 runs to 14 residues. The CDR3 DNA reads as TGCAGCGTTGAAGGCGGGGGGACTTCCTACGAGCAGTACTTC. Translating gives CSVEGGGTSYEQYF.

This clonotype was picked up many times. This chain connects TRBV2 to TRBJ2-4, with 9 bases identical to TRBD1. The CDR3 is 18 residues long. CDR1 and CDR2 from the germline V gene are SNHLY and FYNNEI. The V and J ends lost 3 bases and 0 bases, in that order; junction bases with no gene match: 9. The CDR3: CASSEDRGTNLAKNIQYF. CDR3 nucleotides: TGTGCCAGCAGTGAGGACAGGGGTACAAACCTAGCCAAAAACATTCAGTACTTC.

This clonotype appeared many times. The junction differs from germline at one of its ends, possibly a read error. The chain has TRBV5-1 and TRBJ2-5; a weak D match, TRBD1 (6 bases). The germline V gene has CDR1 SGHRS and CDR2 YFSETQ. The CDR3 totals 14 residues. CDR3 sequence (DNA): TGTGCCAGCAGTCCCGGACAGCCCCAAGAGACCCAGTACTTC. This codes for CASSPGQPQETQYF.

The V and J genes are TRBV6-1 and TRBJ1-6; no firm D call. CDR3 length: 15 residues. The V end lost 2 bases, the J end lost 9 bases, and 14 bases lay between the germline ends. Germline CDR1 is MNHNS and CDR2 is SASEGT. CDR3 sequence (DNA): TGTGCCAGCAGTGAATTTTCACAGTTGACTTCACCCCTCCACTTT. It is translated as CASSEFSQLTSPLHF.

This chain uses TRBV6-5 with TRBJ2-7, with D tentatively TRBD1 (6 bases). CDR3 length: 14 amino acids. The germline CDR1 and CDR2 sequences are MNHEY and SVGAGI. V lost 2 bases to trimming and J lost 3 bases, with 11 bases between them. The chain's CDR3 is CASSYGQGRYEQYF. As DNA, the CDR3 is TGTGCCAGCAGTTACGGTCAGGGGCGCTACGAGCAGTACTTC.

This clonotype was detected ten times or more. This chain connects TRBV11-1 to TRBJ2-7; TRBD1 might be the D (6 bases). Per germline, CDR1 SGHAT and CDR2 FQDESV (reference sequence). V was pared by 1 base and J by 6 bases, with 10 bases between. This CDR3 is built from 13 residues. CDR3 region: CASSLVGAVEQYF. The CDR3 DNA sequence: TGTGCCAGCAGCTTAGTGGGGGCCGTCGAGCAGTACTTC.

The chain joins TRBV12-3 or TRBV12-4 to TRBJ2-6; D uncertain. V was trimmed by 6 bases and J by 1 base, leaving 4 bases between them. The CDR3 length is 13 residues. CDR3 amino acids: CASRESGANVLTF. CDR3 DNA: TGTGCCAGCAGGGAATCTGGGGCCAACGTCCTGACTTTC.

On this clonotype itself: Being one base from a much bigger clone, this may be a read error. The chain recombines TRBV27 with TRBJ1-6, with D hard to call. This CDR3 has 16 amino acids. Germline lookup yields CDR1 MNHEY and CDR2 SMNVEV (reference sequence). The V gene lost 3 bases and the J gene lost 7 bases, with 16 bases spanning the gap. The CDR3 DNA reads as TGTGCCAGCAGTTTCCTCAACAGAGCCAGGAATTCACCCCTCCACTTT. Translating gives CASSFLNRARNSPLHF.

This clonotype was counted only a few times. CDR3 DNA sequence: TGCAGTGCTAGAAGGGGACCAAAATACGAGCAGTACTTC. Its protein product is CSARRGPKYEQYF. The V gene is TRBV20-1, the J gene TRBJ2-7; TRBD1 or TRBD2 may be the D gene (5 bases each). V gave up 2 bases and J gave up 4 bases, with 12 bases separating them. This CDR3 contains 13 residues. Germline V gene sequence: CDR1 DFQATT, CDR2 SNEGSKA (reference sequence).

About this clonotype itself: The likely explanation is a read error, given a far larger clone one base away. The CDR3 region is CASSLLPSGGLRSEQFF. CDR3 in DNA: TGTGCCAGCAGCCTCCTTCCCAGCGGGGGCCTGAGGAGTGAGCAGTTCTTC. This chain links TRBV28 with TRBJ2-5, with TRBD2 identical over 8 bases. The J call may be in error: the DNA end matches TRBJ2-1 better. Germline CDR1 reads MDHEN; CDR2 reads SYDVKM. CDR3 size: 17 residues.

This clonotype was seen a handful of times. This rearrangement joins TRBV20-1 to TRBJ2-2; maybe TRBD1 (6 bases). The CDR3 consists of 15 residues. Trimming removed 3 bases from V and 0 bases from J, with 11 bases in between. CDR1 and CDR2 (germline): DFQATT, SNEGSKA (reference sequence). In DNA form, the CDR3 reads TGCAGTGCTAGTCGTGGGGGCCCGAACACCGGGGAGCTGTTTTTT. Amino acids: CSASRGGPNTGELFF.